The source of this T cell receptor beta chain is a study of naive and memory T cell subsets. General study results and limits: TCR transcript changes with activation or differentiation may affect this RNA method.

Four PCR rounds used nested alpha and beta constant region primers plus the SP2 primer. Alpha and beta constant region primers primed reverse transcription for blood and skin samples. TCRdb recomputed calls from the 5' RACE reads with MiXCR, one row per CDR3 protein. Found here are tens of thousands of distinct CDR3 sequences, over 15% of them singletons; the top ten hold around 2.5%. An oligonucleotide containing a UMI was ligated to the 3' end of TCR cDNA. Adult healthy volunteers gave 2.5 ml peripheral blood for whole-blood RNA. Reverse transcription used DNase-treated unsorted total RNA, aiming for about 1 to 1000 ng. This clonotype has ten or more counts. Its target is not known. The TCR was taken from a female donor in good health.

CDR3 residues: CASSYVRGSNEQFF. Here the CDR3 DNA reads TGTGCCAGCAGTTATGTGCGGGGATCCAATGAGCAGTTCTTC. The rearrangement joins TRBV6-5 to TRBJ2-1; possible D gene TRBD2, 6 bases. Trimming cost V 3 bases and J 6 bases, with 12 bases left between them. The CDR3 extends over 14 amino acids. Germline lookup yields CDR1 MNHEY and CDR2 SVGAGI.